This T cell receptor beta chain was sequenced in a study of T cell repertoires in aging, cancer and after chemotherapy (dated by TCRdb to the late 2010s). As for the study more broadly: Donors were distributed across six age groups ranging from 30 or younger to 70 or older, with at least three individuals included per group. In the solid tumor group, paired pre- and post-chemotherapy samples were obtained from brain tumor (glioblastoma) patients receiving temozolomide-based therapy. Approximately 10 million TCR reads were contained in the full dataset. To look at immunoaging and at how T cells reconstitute after chemotherapy, the study profiled TCR beta repertoires in peripheral blood from both healthy donors and cancer patients. Alongside fewer than 100 healthy donors serving as a reference group, the cohort included some 210 cancer patients, of whom roughly 90 had hematological cancers and some 130 had solid cancers.

TCR beta rearrangements were amplified from genomic DNA extracted from peripheral blood rather than from sorted cells or RNA. This clonotype was recorded a few times. It lacks a known antigen. The sample holds no much larger clone one base away, and base qualities are not on file. Overall study outcomes, separate from this receptor: In healthy donors, the drop in TCR diversity with age came mainly from a loss of richness, whereas in cancer patients a loss of evenness also played a part. Untreated patients with hematological or solid cancers showed significantly lower blood TCR diversity and higher clonality than age-matched healthy donors. According to the authors, the repertoire data do not permit conclusions about immunological memory after chemotherapy. An increase in median generation probability over the chemotherapy interval was observed in both cancer cohorts, suggesting that the repertoire was reconstituted through rebound thymic output.

In the germline V gene, CDR1 corresponds to MRHNA and CDR2 to SNTAGT. V was cut back by 2 bases and J by 3 bases, leaving a gap of 7 bases between them. Inclusive of the bounding cysteine and phenylalanine, the CDR3 is 14 residues long. Solely the CDR3 DNA is kept, with 42 bases framed from the first base. Rearranged TRB sequences spanning V, D and J segments were amplified by multiplex touch-down PCR using a mixed TRB-A/B primer pool. Illumina adapters and sample indices were added to the amplicons in two consecutive PCR reactions performed with Phusion HS II polymerase. After gel purification with the NucleoSpin Gel and PCR Clean-up kit, the amplicons were checked using Qubit and an Agilent 2100 Bioanalyzer. The libraries were sequenced on an Illumina MiSeq with 600-cycle, single-indexed, paired-end runs. On the authors' methods: MiXCR versions 2.12 and 3.0.5 were used to process TRB sequences. Each unique CDR3 nucleotide sequence counted as one clone, and only productive sequences with at least two reads were retained. Repertoire metrics included Shannon diversity, evenness, clonality (one minus evenness), and alpha-parameterized diversity profiles from alpha 0 to 5. The IGoR algorithm was used to compute generation probabilities of clones in paired pre- and post-chemotherapy samples. In-frame beta chains were kept once TCRdb had trimmed the public reads at Q25 with fastp and called clones with MiXCR. Under each unique CDR3 protein, matching rows form one entry showing the most common genes and DNA. None of the V and J calls come from the authors' own analysis; TCRdb made them. Counted in this sample were some 20,000 distinct CDR3 sequences; 30% to 45% of them appeared once. The leading ten clones occupy 17% of the sample.

Recombination joined TRBV6-4 with TRBJ2-2; confidence is insufficient to name the D gene. Specimen: blood. The sequence came from a human donor with a solid tumor. The nucleotide sequence is given as TGTGCCAGCAGTGACAGGGCGGACACCGGGGAGCTGTTTTTT. This translates into CASSDRADTGELFF.